This T cell receptor (beta chain) was observed in a study of cytotoxic CD8 clonotypes in ibrutinib-treated CLL. About the study: Across the patients, roughly 10 were relapsed/refractory, roughly 15 treatment-naive and fewer than 18 IGHV unmutated. A median 12 months of treatment, range 6 to 36, preceded the collection of response samples. Study-level results: Public clonotypes were rare and shrank or held steady on treatment.

This clone appeared a few times. The antigen is unknown. Trimming removed 2 bases from V and 10 bases from J; junction bases left unmatched: 9. The CDR3 has 16 residues. Germline-derived CDR1 and CDR2 are SGHTA and FQGNSA. The intended depth for sequencing was 1 in 200,000 to 1 in 1 million T cells. Method: immunoSEQ multiplex PCR; TCRdb's copy keeps in-frame clones and lacks some. Of over 200,000 clones listed, 70% are singletons. Here the sequenced sample was PBMCs, taken after 12 months of ibrutinib treatment. This sequence was found in a human donor with chronic lymphocytic leukemia. The chain is built from TRBV7-2 and TRBJ2-1, with TRBD2 identical over 12 bases. The CDR3 protein is CASSLSLGLAGQEQFF. In DNA, the CDR3 is TGTGCCAGCAGCTTATCCCTTGGACTAGCGGGACAAGAGCAGTTCTTC. The whole variable domain, filled in from reference TRBV7-2 and TRBJ2-1, reads GAGVSQSPSNKVTEKGKDVELRCDPISGHTALYWYRQSLGQGLEFLIYFQGNSAPDKSGLPSDRFSAERTGGSVSTLTIQRTQQEDSAVYLCASSLSLGLAGQEQFFGPGTRLTVL.